Each of the 5 T cell receptor beta chains below was sequenced from the same sample in a study of blood T cells in healthy people across ages. A J-beta primer mix and a sample-barcoded 5' primer were used in a second PCR of about 7 to 12 cycles. Each CDR3 protein is one row after TCRdb ran MiXCR on the 5' RACE reads. Of around 970,000 distinct CDR3 sequences in the sample, just over 50% were seen once. The sample was blood. These receptors came from a woman aged 60-75 years in good health.

This clonotype turned up a few times. In nucleotides, the CDR3 is TGTGCCAGCAGTTTCTTCCGTGACCAGAATACGCAGTATTTT. This gives the protein CASSFFRDQNTQYF. The chain links TRBV28 to TRBJ2-3; no firm D call. The CDR3 length is 14 residues. V shed 3 bases and J shed 7 bases, with 14 bases lying between them. Germline V CDR1 and CDR2: MDHEN, SYDVKM.

This sequence joins TRBV5-1 and TRBJ2-5; no reliable D call. The V end lost 7 bases, the J end lost 5 bases, and 21 bases lay between the germline ends. The length of the CDR3 is 15 residues. Germline CDR1 is SGHRS and CDR2 is YFSETQ. The CDR3 nucleotides read TGCGCCAGCGGCTATATGGATCAGCTCAGGGAGACCCAGTACTTC. Residues: CASGYMDQLRETQYF.

A single count supports this clonotype. This chain uses TRBV7-8 with TRBJ1-2; 7 positions agree with TRBD1. Germline V gives CDR1 SGHVS, CDR2 FQNEAQ. The CDR3 has 15 residues. V was clipped by 4 bases and J by 4 bases; unmatched bases: 9. The CDR3 coding sequence is TGTGCCAGCAGCTCAAGGACAGGAGACCGCTATGGCTACACCTTC. Its translation: CASSSRTGDRYGYTF. Full variable domain (outside the CDR3, taken from reference TRBV7-8 and TRBJ1-2): GAGVSQSPRYKVAKRGQDVALRCDPISGHVSLFWYQQALGQGPEFLTYFQNEAQLDKSGLPSDRFFAERPEGSVSTLKIQRTQQEDSAVYLCASSSRTGDRYGYTFGSGTRLTVV.

Turning to this clonotype: Since a much larger clone is just one base distant, this may be a read error. V gene TRBV29-1 combines with J gene TRBJ2-3, with D perhaps matching TRBD2 (5 bases). The CDR3 is made up of 14 amino acids. The germline CDR1 and CDR2 sequences are SQVTM and ANQGSEA. Trimming removed 5 bases at V and 4 bases at J, with 16 bases between. For the CDR3, the DNA is TGCAGCGTTACCGGTGGGGAGTGGGCAGATACGCAGTATTTT. Protein sequence: CSVTGGEWADTQYF.

In this sample, this clonotype turned up a few times. The chain couples TRBV7-9 to TRBJ2-1; 11 bases match TRBD2. There are 16 residues in the CDR3. V shed 2 bases and J 8 bases; nucleotides not matched to a gene: 8. Germline assignment: CDR1 SEHNR and CDR2 FQNEAQ (reference sequence). CDR3 sequence (DNA): TGTGCCAGCAGCTTACAGCCGACTAGCGGGACGCATGAGCAGTTCTTC. It is translated as CASSLQPTSGTHEQFF.